The TCR beta chain under discussion was sequenced for a study of somatic mutations in cytotoxic T cells in rheumatoid arthritis. Study-level background: A subset of V beta antibody-stained T-cell populations was isolated by flow sorting, reaching nearly 100% purity, and this subset included V beta1+ cells that went on to TCRB sequencing. General study points: Levels of CD8+ T-cell clonality in rheumatoid arthritis patients were statistically indistinguishable from those seen in age-matched healthy controls, with no significant difference. In about an eighth of the roughly 60 patients, the largest CD8+ clone exceeded 20% of CD8+ cells.

With regard to this clone: Its matching antigen is unknown.

TCRdb's table, derived via immunoSEQ multiplex PCR, lists solely in-frame clones and lacks some. The sample lists tens of thousands of clones; 84% were seen once. Of the blood donors acting as healthy controls, 45% to 55% were female, and their median age was approximately 50 years (range about 21-80). The V end lost 5 bases, the J end lost 3 bases, and 16 bases lay between the germline ends. Germline loops: CDR1 MNHEY, CDR2 SMNVEV (reference sequence). There are 16 residues in the CDR3. This receptor was identified in a middle-aged man in good health. Source material: CD8+ T cells sorted from blood. The J gene is TRBJ2-2, the V gene TRBV27, with D perhaps TRBD1 or TRBD2 (6 bases each). The CDR3 DNA is TGTGCCAGCAGTCCTGAGCCGAGGGGGGACACCGGGGAGCTGTTTTTT. This translates into CASSPEPRGDTGELFF.